Each of the 11 T cell receptor beta chains below was sequenced from the same sample in a study of regulatory T cells in long-lasting Graves disease. Specified time point: persistent/refractory GD, antithyroid drugs over 5 years with positive TRAb. With RNA extracted from PBMCs as input, the TCR library was made. The TCR beta library used iRepertoire HTBI primers with Arm-PCR amplification of CDR3. TCRdb recomputed calls from the multiplex PCR reads with MiXCR, one row per CDR3 protein. The repertoire holds about 400,000 distinct CDR3 sequences, with around 21% as singletons. The sequencing here drew on peripheral blood mononuclear cells (PBMCs), taken when the disease was refractory, from a patient treated with antithyroid drugs. The receptors originated from a female donor with Graves disease.

This clonotype was observed at least ten times. J is TRBJ2-7 and V is TRBV28, with TRBD1 matching 9 bases. V dropped 6 bases and J dropped 4; count of bases not matched to a gene: 10. The CDR3 length is 15 residues. CDR1 is MDHEN and CDR2 is SYDVKM in the germline V gene. The CDR3 bases are TGTGCCAGCAGCAGACCGGGACAGGGACCTTACGAGCAGTACTTC. Residues: CASSRPGQGPYEQYF. Full variable domain (rest looked up from reference TRBV28 and TRBJ2-7): DVKVTQSSRYLVKRTGEKVFLECVQDMDHENMFWYRQDPGLGLRLIYFSYDVKMKEKGDIPEGYSVSREKKERFSLILESASTNQTSMYLCASSRPGQGPYEQYFGPGTRLTVT.

This chain links TRBV11-2 with TRBJ2-1; 14 bases agree with TRBD2. The CDR3 totals 15 residues. V lost 5 bases and J lost 9; bases outside the gene matches: 6. In germline, CDR1 is SGHAT, CDR2 FQNNGV. Written as DNA, the CDR3 is TGTGCCAGCAGCCCGGGGACTAGCGGGAGAGGTGAGCAGTTCTTC. Its translation: CASSPGTSGRGEQFF.

J is TRBJ1-2 and V is TRBV20-1; D may be TRBD1 (5 bases). The CDR3 totals 15 residues. CDR1 and CDR2 from the germline V gene are DFQATT and SNEGSKA (reference sequence). V lost 3 bases to trimming and J lost 7 bases, with 21 bases between them. This CDR3 is CSASQGVLVVVGYTF. The CDR3, as DNA: TGCAGTGCTAGTCAGGGCGTATTAGTGGTGGTTGGCTACACCTTC.

This clonotype was recorded many times. V gene TRBV2 combines with J gene TRBJ1-6, with a weak D call TRBD1 (5 bases). Deletions cut 5 bases from V and 0 bases from J, with 14 bases between. Germline CDR1 is SNHLY and CDR2 is FYNNEI. CDR3 size: 17 residues. For the CDR3, the DNA is TGTGCCAGCAGTTCGAGGGGTCAATTCTCCTATAATTCACCCCTCCACTTT. Amino acid sequence: CASSSRGQFSYNSPLHF.

Comments on this clonotype: A much larger clone is a single base away; this may be a read error. This sequence joins TRBV28 and TRBJ1-6; a weak D match, TRBD1 (6 bases). The CDR3 has 16 residues. Per the germline V gene, CDR1 is MDHEN and CDR2 is SYDVKM. Here the CDR3 reads CANSFGQGRYNSPLHF. The CDR3 region has the DNA TGTGCCAACAGTTTTGGGCAGGGGCGATATAATTCACCCCTCCACTTT.

The chain combines TRBV30 with TRBJ1-2; no definite D call. This CDR3 is built from 13 residues. V was pared by 3 bases and J by 0 bases, with 8 bases between. Germline V gene sequence: CDR1 GTSNPN, CDR2 SVGIG (reference sequence). The CDR3: CAWRSISNYGYTF. CDR3 bases: TGTGCCTGGAGGAGTATCTCTAACTATGGCTACACCTTC. The full variable domain, its missing parts supplied by reference TRBV30 and TRBJ1-2, is SQTIHQWPATLVQPVGSPLSLECTVEGTSNPNLYWYRQAAGRGLQLLFYSVGIGQISSEVPQNLSASRPQDRQFILSSKKLLLSDSGFYLCAWRSISNYGYTFGSGTRLTVV.

The rearrangement joins TRBV6-2 or TRBV6-3 to TRBJ1-6; D gene ambiguous. Trimming took 7 bases from V and 13 from J, leaving 26 bases between them. CDR1 is MNHEY, CDR2 SVGEGT, per germline. The CDR3 length is 16 residues. The CDR3 DNA sequence: TGTGCCAGCACCCTAGAGGGTGCGTGGACTATGACTCCCCTCCACTTT. Translation: CASTLEGAWTMTPLHF.

This clonotype has a count of ten or more. The CDR3 sequence is CASSLNAGNQPQHF. The CDR3 DNA reads TGTGCCAGCAGCTTGAATGCGGGCAATCAGCCCCAGCATTTT. V usage is TRBV7-2 and J usage is TRBJ1-5; D ambiguous. The CDR3 extends over 14 amino acids. Germline V gene sequence: CDR1 SGHTA, CDR2 FQGNSA. The V gene lost 3 bases and the J gene lost 2 bases, with 8 bases spanning the gap.

This clonotype was observed a handful of times. This chain links TRBV20-1 with TRBJ1-5, with D possibly being TRBD1 (6 bases). This CDR3 has 14 amino acids. V was shortened by 3 bases and J by 4 bases, with 13 bases between the two germline ends. The V gene's germline CDR1 is DFQATT and CDR2 SNEGSKA (reference sequence). The CDR3 loop is CSARRGFGNQPQHF. The CDR3 DNA reads TGCAGTGCTAGGAGGGGGTTTGGGAATCAGCCCCAGCATTTT.

The J gene is TRBJ1-5, the V gene TRBV19; 8 bases line up with TRBD1. The trim removed 7 bases at V and 7 bases at J, leaving 9 bases unmatched. This CDR3 contains 14 residues. Germline CDR1 reads LNHDA; CDR2 reads SQIVND (reference sequence). CDR3 nucleotide sequence: TGTGCCAGTACCCCGGGACAGGCGGACCAGCCCCAGCATTTT. It codes for CASTPGQADQPQHF. The full variable domain, with the rest looked up from reference TRBV19 and TRBJ1-5, is DGGITQSPKYLFRKEGQNVTLSCEQNLNHDAMYWYRQDPGQGLRLIYYSQIVNDFQKGDIAEGYSVSREKKESFPLTVTSAQKNPTAFYLCASTPGQADQPQHFGDGTRLSIL.

This clonotype appeared a few times. This chain links TRBV19 with TRBJ1-1; D not resolved. Germline V gene sequence: CDR1 LNHDA, CDR2 SQIVND (reference sequence). Trimming pared 0 bases from V and 7 bases from J, leaving 12 bases between. There are 14 residues in the CDR3. CDR3 loop: CASSIDSDPNEAFF. CDR3 nucleotides: TGTGCCAGTAGTATAGATTCCGACCCGAATGAAGCTTTCTTT.